A single sample gave rise to the 15 T cell receptor beta chains below, sequenced in a study of CD8+ T cells in alopecia areata (dated by TCRdb to between 2018 and 2020). The library was made by the immunoSEQ multiplex PCR assay. To provide template for TCR sequencing, every sample had RNA extracted and reverse transcribed into cDNA. TCRdb re-hosts the immuneACCESS table, in-frame sequences only. Its copies lack some clones; in the studies checked, an unresolved V gene accounts for under half of them, and the cause for the rest is not known. The sample table records some 170,000 clones; approximately 59% of these occur just once. The ten largest make up 16% of the sample. The treatment or condition label corresponds to: oral pan-JAK inhibitor, 5-10 mg twice daily. The material was CD4+ T cells sorted from blood, obtained at approximately week 55, from a patient treated with tofacitinib. Receptor source: a human donor with alopecia areata.

This clone was detected a few times. The chain links TRBV6-1 to TRBJ1-5, with D unresolved. The germline V gene has CDR1 MNHNS and CDR2 SASEGT. The V and J ends lost 3 bases and 0 bases respectively, with 15 bases between them. This CDR3 is built from 17 residues. The CDR3 sequence is CASSDWFGRGSNQPQHF. The CDR3 DNA sequence: TGTGCCAGCAGTGATTGGTTTGGGAGAGGTAGCAATCAGCCCCAGCATTTT.

This chain links TRBV11-2 with TRBJ2-3, with TRBD2 matching 11 bases. Germline V gene lookup returns CDR1 SGHAT and CDR2 FQNNGV. The V segment lost 4 bases and the J segment 4 bases; nucleotides outside the gene matches: 4. The CDR3 is 15 amino acids. CDR3 coding DNA: TGTGCCAGCAGCTCGAATAGCGGGGGGGCAGATACGCAGTATTTT. Protein sequence: CASSSNSGGADTQYF.

The chain joins TRBV5-6 to TRBJ2-7; possibly TRBD1 for D (5 bases). This CDR3 is built from 12 residues. The germline V and J ends were trimmed by 0 bases and 7 bases, with 8 bases remaining between them. Germline-derived CDR1 and CDR2 are SGHDT and YYEEEE. The CDR3 nucleotides read TGTGCCAGCAGCTTGGGGCCAGGGGAGCAGTACTTC. Protein product: CASSLGPGEQYF.

In this sample, this clone turned up a few times. The V and J genes are TRBV6-1 and TRBJ1-2, with a weak D call TRBD1 (6 bases). The CDR3 consists of 16 residues. V was trimmed by 2 bases and J by 3 bases, leaving 16 bases between them. The germline V gene has CDR1 MNHNS and CDR2 SASEGT. The CDR3 region has the DNA TGTGCCAGCAGTGAATGGCGGGGGCTAGGGGACTATGGCTACACCTTC. Translation: CASSEWRGLGDYGYTF.

This rearrangement joins TRBV25-1 to TRBJ1-1; D remains ambiguous. The CDR3 covers 12 residues. Germline V gene lookup returns CDR1 MGHDK and CDR2 SYGVNS. Trimming removed 3 bases at V and 7 bases at J, with 9 bases between. This CDR3 reads CASSDGMGEAFF. The CDR3 DNA is TGTGCCAGCAGTGATGGCATGGGTGAAGCTTTCTTT. Full variable domain (outside the CDR3, taken from reference TRBV25-1 and TRBJ1-1): EADIYQTPRYLVIGTGKKITLECSQTMGHDKMYWYQQDPGMELHLIHYSYGVNSTEKGDLSSESTVSRIRTEHFPLTLESARPSHTSQYLCASSDGMGEAFFGQGTRLTVV.

The rearrangement uses TRBV7-9 and TRBJ2-6; the D is unclear. V dropped 5 bases and J dropped 4 bases, with 6 bases sitting between them. CDR1 is SEHNR and CDR2 is FQNEAQ in the germline V gene (reference sequence). The CDR3 runs to 13 residues. The CDR3 DNA follows: TGTGCCAGCAGCGAAGTGGGGGCCAACGTCCTGACTTTC. This sequence encodes CASSEVGANVLTF.

The chain recombines TRBV7-2 with TRBJ1-1; 7 bases are a match to TRBD1. The CDR3 runs 13 residues. Unmatched junction bases numbered 7, after V lost 4 bases and J lost 8 bases. The germline V gene encodes CDR1 SGHTA and CDR2 FQGNSA. CDR3 loop: CASSYRDRAEAFF. The CDR3 coding sequence is TGTGCCAGCAGCTACAGAGACAGGGCCGAAGCTTTCTTT.

The chain has TRBV6-5 and TRBJ1-5; no reliable D call. This CDR3 comprises 10 residues. Trimming pared 2 bases from V and 7 bases from J, leaving 0 bases between. CDR1 and CDR2 (germline): MNHEY, SVGAGI. The CDR3 region has the DNA TGTGCCAGCAGTTACCAGCCCCAGCATTTT. The encoded protein is CASSYQPQHF.

There are a few counts of this clone. The chain is built from TRBV6-5 and TRBJ2-5, with D uncertain. From germline, CDR1 is MNHEY and CDR2 SVGAGI. V was pared by 3 bases and J by 3 bases, with 14 bases between. The CDR3 has 15 residues. The chain's CDR3 is CASSYLGSTEETQYF. Here the CDR3 DNA reads TGTGCCAGCAGTTATTTAGGTAGTACAGAAGAGACCCAGTACTTC.

This clone was counted only a few times. The rearrangement uses TRBV4-2 and TRBJ2-3; 10 nucleotides line up with TRBD2. The germline V gene encodes CDR1 LGHNA and CDR2 YNFKEQ. The CDR3 totals 16 residues. V trimming: 3 bases; J trimming: 4 bases; junction bases outside the gene matches: 7. In nucleotides, the CDR3 is TGTGCCAGCAGCCAGGTAGCGGGGGGCAGGGCAGATACGCAGTATTTT. It yields the protein CASSQVAGGRADTQYF.

This clone was observed a handful of times. V and J are TRBV6-5 and TRBJ1-2; TRBD1 might be the D (6 bases). V lost 6 bases to trimming and J lost 0 bases, with 11 bases between them. Germline V CDR1 and CDR2: MNHEY, SVGAGI. The CDR3 sequence is 14 residues long. The CDR3, as DNA: TGTGCCAGCAGAAGACAGGAAGCTAACTATGGCTACACCTTC. It is translated as CASRRQEANYGYTF.

This chain uses TRBV10-3 with TRBJ1-6; D ambiguous. The CDR3 consists of 15 residues. V shed 5 bases and J shed 0 bases, with 8 bases lying between them. Germline-derived CDR1 and CDR2 are ENHRY and SYGVKD. CDR3 region: CAISKDGSYNSPLHF. CDR3 bases: TGTGCCATCAGTAAAGACGGCTCCTATAATTCACCCCTCCACTTT.

The table lists this clone with a few counts. The J gene is TRBJ1-2, the V gene TRBV11-2; D is perhaps TRBD1 (6 bases). This CDR3 has 12 residues. Germline values: CDR1 SGHAT, CDR2 FQNNGV. V lost 5 bases to trimming and J lost 13 bases, with 17 bases between them. The CDR3 spells CASSPSGGGPTF. CDR3 in DNA: TGTGCCAGCAGCCCATCCGGGGGGGGCCCCACCTTC.

This clone occurred a few times. The chain carries TRBV7-9 and TRBJ2-5, with no clear D. V lost 3 bases, J lost 5 bases, and 7 bases lay in between. CDR3 length equals 12 residues. In germline, CDR1 is SEHNR, CDR2 FQNEAQ (reference sequence). The CDR3 here is CASSFIEETQYF. In nucleotides, the CDR3 is TGTGCCAGCAGCTTTATCGAGGAGACCCAGTACTTC.

V and J are TRBV30 and TRBJ2-5; D is possibly TRBD1 or TRBD2 (5 bases each). V gave up 4 bases and J gave up 2 bases, with 20 bases separating them. This CDR3 comprises 16 residues. Germline V gives CDR1 GTSNPN, CDR2 SVGIG (reference sequence). CDR3 sequence (DNA): TGTGCCTGGACCCTCAGGACGGGACGCACACAAGAGACCCAGTACTTC. It specifies CAWTLRTGRTQETQYF.